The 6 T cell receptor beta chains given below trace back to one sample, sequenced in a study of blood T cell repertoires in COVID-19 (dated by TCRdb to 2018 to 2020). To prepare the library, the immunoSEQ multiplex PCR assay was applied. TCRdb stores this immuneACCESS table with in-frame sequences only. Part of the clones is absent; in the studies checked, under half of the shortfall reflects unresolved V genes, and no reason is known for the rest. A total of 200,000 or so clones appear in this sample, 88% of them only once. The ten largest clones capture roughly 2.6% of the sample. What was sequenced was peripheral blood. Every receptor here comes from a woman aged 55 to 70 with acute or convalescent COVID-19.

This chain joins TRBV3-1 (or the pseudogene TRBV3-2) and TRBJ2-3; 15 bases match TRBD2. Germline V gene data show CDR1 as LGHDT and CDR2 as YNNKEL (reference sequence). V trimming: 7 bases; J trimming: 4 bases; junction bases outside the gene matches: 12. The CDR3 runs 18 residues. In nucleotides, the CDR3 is TGTGCCAGCACCAAAAGGGGGACTAGCGGGGGGCGTGCAGATACGCAGTATTTT. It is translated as CASTKRGTSGGRADTQYF.

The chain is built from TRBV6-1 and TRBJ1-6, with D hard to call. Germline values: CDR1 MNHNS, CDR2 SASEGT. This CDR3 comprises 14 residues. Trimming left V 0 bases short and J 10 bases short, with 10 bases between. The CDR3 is CASSEAPLRSPLHF. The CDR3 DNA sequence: TGTGCCAGCAGTGAAGCGCCTCTACGCTCACCCCTCCACTTT.

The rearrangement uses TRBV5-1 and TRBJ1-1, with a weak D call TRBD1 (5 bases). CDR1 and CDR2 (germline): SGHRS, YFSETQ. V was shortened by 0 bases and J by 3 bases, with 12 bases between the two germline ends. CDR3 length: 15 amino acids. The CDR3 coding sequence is TGCGCCAGCAGCTTGGAAGGGGTTGGCGACACTGAAGCTTTCTTT. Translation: CASSLEGVGDTEAFF.

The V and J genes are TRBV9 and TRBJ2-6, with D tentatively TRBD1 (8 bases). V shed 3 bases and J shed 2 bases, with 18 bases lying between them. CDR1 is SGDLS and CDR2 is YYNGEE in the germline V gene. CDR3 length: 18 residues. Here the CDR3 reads CASSGGGTGGAGANVLTF. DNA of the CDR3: TGTGCCAGCAGCGGGGGAGGGACAGGCGGAGCTGGGGCCAACGTCCTGACTTTC.

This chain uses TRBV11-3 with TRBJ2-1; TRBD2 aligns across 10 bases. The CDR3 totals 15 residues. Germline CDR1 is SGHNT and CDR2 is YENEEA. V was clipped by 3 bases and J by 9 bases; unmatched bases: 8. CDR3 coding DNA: TGTGCCAGCAGCTTCCTAGCGGGAGACACGGCTGAGCAGTTCTTC. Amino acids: CASSFLAGDTAEQFF.

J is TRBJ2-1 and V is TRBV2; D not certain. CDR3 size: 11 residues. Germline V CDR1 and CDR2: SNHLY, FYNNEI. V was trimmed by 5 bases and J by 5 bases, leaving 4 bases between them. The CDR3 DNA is TGTGCCAGCAGTTCAAACAATGAGCAGTTCTTC. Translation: CASSSNNEQFF.